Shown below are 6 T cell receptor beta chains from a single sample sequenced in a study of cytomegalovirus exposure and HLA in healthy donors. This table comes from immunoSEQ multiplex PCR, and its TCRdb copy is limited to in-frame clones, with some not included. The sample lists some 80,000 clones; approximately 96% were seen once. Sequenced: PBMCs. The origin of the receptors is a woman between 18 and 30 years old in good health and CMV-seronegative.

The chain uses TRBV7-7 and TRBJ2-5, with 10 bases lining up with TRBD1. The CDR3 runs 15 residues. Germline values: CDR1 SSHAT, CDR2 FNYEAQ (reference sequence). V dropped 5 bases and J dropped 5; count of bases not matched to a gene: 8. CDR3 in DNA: TGTGCCAGCAGCCGATCCTCGACAGGGGGCGAGACCCAGTACTTC. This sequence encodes CASSRSSTGGETQYF.

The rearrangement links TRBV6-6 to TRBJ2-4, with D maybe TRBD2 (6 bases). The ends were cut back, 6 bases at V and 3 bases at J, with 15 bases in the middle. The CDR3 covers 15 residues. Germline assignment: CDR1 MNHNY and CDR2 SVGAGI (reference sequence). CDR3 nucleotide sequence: TGTGCCAGCAGCCCGACCTGGGGGGACAAAAACATTCAGTACTTC. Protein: CASSPTWGDKNIQYF.

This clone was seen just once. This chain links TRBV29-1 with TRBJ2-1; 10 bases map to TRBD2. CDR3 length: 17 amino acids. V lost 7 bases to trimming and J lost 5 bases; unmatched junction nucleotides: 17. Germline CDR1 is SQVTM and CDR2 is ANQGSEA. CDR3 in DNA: TGCAGCGCGCAGGGGGTGGCTAGCGGGAGTTTCCACAATGAGCAGTTCTTC. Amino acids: CSAQGVASGSFHNEQFF.

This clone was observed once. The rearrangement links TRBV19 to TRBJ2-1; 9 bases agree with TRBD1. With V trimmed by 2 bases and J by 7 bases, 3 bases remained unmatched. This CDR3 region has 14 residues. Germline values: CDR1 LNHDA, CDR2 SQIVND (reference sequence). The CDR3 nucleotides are TGTGCCAGTAGTATATTGACAGGGGGGAATGAGCAGTTCTTC. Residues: CASSILTGGNEQFF.

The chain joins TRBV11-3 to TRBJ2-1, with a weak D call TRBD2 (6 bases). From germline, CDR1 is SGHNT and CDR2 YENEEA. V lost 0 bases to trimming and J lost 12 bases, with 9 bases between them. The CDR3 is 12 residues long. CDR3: CASSLEGGGQFF. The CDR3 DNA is TGTGCCAGCAGCTTAGAGGGGGGTGGGCAGTTCTTC.

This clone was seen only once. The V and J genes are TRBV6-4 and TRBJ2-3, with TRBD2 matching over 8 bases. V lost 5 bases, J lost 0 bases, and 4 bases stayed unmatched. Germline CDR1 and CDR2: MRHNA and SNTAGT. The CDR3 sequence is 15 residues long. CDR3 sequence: CASSSSSGSTDTQYF. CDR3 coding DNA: TGTGCCAGCAGTTCTTCTAGCGGGAGCACAGATACGCAGTATTTT.